This TCR beta chain derives from a study of regulatory T cells in long-lasting Graves disease (dated by TCRdb to about 2021). Some background on the complete study: In the newly diagnosed Graves' disease group, patients had been taking antithyroid drugs for less than 3 months. The study was conducted in China and was registered as a clinical trial. Peripheral blood TCR sequencing and RNA sequencing compared persistent Graves' disease patients with newly diagnosed Graves' disease patients. A total of roughly 33 samples underwent TCR sequencing: about 13 from persistent and around 20 from newly diagnosed Graves' disease patients.

Study-wide conclusions, independent of this receptor: Only peripheral blood was studied, because thyroid tissue, the primary lesion, was inaccessible. The small sample size was acknowledged by the authors as a limitation that may reduce accuracy. A larger number of public clonotypes was shared among persistent patients (about 2,700) than among newly diagnosed patients (about 990). Sequencing and analysis were restricted to the TCR beta chain. TRBV28, TRBJ1-2 and TRBJ2-5 were preferentially used in persistent disease, while TRBV20-1 and TRBJ2-1 were favored in newly diagnosed disease. Lower TCR Shannon entropy and fewer highly expanded clones were observed in persistent Graves' disease patients than in newly diagnosed patients, which suggested clonal expansion.

This clonotype was seen ten or more times. Which antigen it targets is not known. No base qualities exist here, and no much larger clone lies one base off it. The time point label for this specimen denotes: newly diagnosed GD, antithyroid drugs for less than 3 months. RNA was extracted from PBMCs in TRIzol for both TCR sequencing and RNA sequencing. The diagnosis of Graves' disease was made according to American Thyroid Association guidelines. Patients for the study were recruited at an endocrinology department in Xi'an, China. Each patient gave around 9 milliliters of peripheral blood, collected in an EDTA anticoagulant tube. Ficoll Paque Plus density gradient separation was used to isolate PBMCs, and no additional T cell sorting was done. An Agilent 2100 Bioanalyzer and agarose gel were used to check RNA quality, while a NanoDrop 2000 measured RNA concentration. Library creation used multiplex PCR. Sequencing took place on an Illumina HiSeq 4000. TCR beta libraries were built with iRepertoire HTBI primers and Arm-PCR amplification of CDR3 regions. Before sequencing, the PCR products underwent gel purification. Concerning the study's data processing: Across samples, around 58 TRBV and 13 to 15 TRBJ segments were identified and used for gene usage analysis of CDR3 amino acid clonotypes. COPE and FqMerger were used to merge the filtered high-quality paired reads into contigs. BLAST was used to align contigs to IMGT TRBV, TRBD and TRBJ reference genes, and CDR3 was defined according to IMGT. Any clonotype with a frequency above 0.1% was counted as a highly expanded clone. Shannon entropy served as the measure of repertoire diversity, while the Gini coefficient captured V-J evenness. A clonotype was considered public if more than one individual shared it. TCRdb reran the public reads through fastp at Q25 and MiXCR, keeping productive beta chains. Each record represents a unique CDR3 protein, reported with the most common genes and DNA among its rows. TCRdb's processing, not the authors', yielded these V and J calls. This sample lists around 450,000 distinct CDR3 sequences; around 15% were detected once. The biggest ten clones account for approximately 12% of the sample.

CDR1 and CDR2 are drawn from the germline V gene: WSHSY, SAAADI. V is clipped by 0 bases and J by 5 bases, and the sequence between their germline boundaries is 14 bases long. The CDR3 measures 15 amino acids from cysteine to phenylalanine. Only CDR3 DNA remains: 45 bases, in frame from the first base. This sample also appeared in a second study, on T cells in Graves' hyperthyroidism and ophthalmopathy. The second study's authors report: Stable Graves' hyperthyroidism was defined as the absence of progression to ophthalmopathy over 18 months of follow-up. Hyperthyroidism patients were aged 18 to 65 years and newly diagnosed, with disease duration of less than 2 months. Exclusion was applied to patients with uncontrolled infections, other autoimmune diseases, pregnancy or lactation. Diagnoses relied on clinical symptoms, serum thyroxine and TRAb, thyroid ultrasound and orbital computed tomography. The first round of RT-PCR for the TCR CDR3 was performed with the HTBI primer set and the Qiagen OneStep RT-PCR kit. Most expanded thyroid clonotypes (frequency above 0.001) were also found in blood, which suggests that blood repertoires may mirror thyroid immune responses. In cross-validation, a model built on a 13 V-J signature told ophthalmopathy apart from stable hyperthyroidism with less than 90% sensitivity and about 81% specificity, and in testing the same model reached 80%/75%. In validation, the model predicted progression to ophthalmopathy with roughly 66% sensitivity and 72% to 85% specificity, a median of around 6.6 months before onset. A discovery cohort of about 96 patients, roughly 45 with Graves' ophthalmopathy and approximately 60 with stable Graves' hyperthyroidism, was used to find distinguishing TCR V-J signatures. Whether ophthalmopathy could be predicted prospectively was tested in an independent validation cohort made up of fewer than 20 hyperthyroidism patients plus 17 patients who later progressed to ophthalmopathy. For training and testing, the 100 or so patients in the discovery cohort were randomly divided in a 7:3 ratio. In about 6 Graves' hyperthyroidism patients, the study also compared T-cell repertoires from thyroid tissue with T-cell repertoires from blood. Once sampling was done, hyperthyroidism patients were given methimazole at a starting dose of 30 mg daily, whereas ophthalmopathy patients were given high-dose intravenous methylprednisolone. The libraries were constructed in a second round of multiplex PCR and then size-selected and purified. Paired-end sequencing of the libraries was performed with 100 bp reads on an Illumina HiSeq2000. Raw data were processed with SOAPnuke, discarding reads with adapters, uncalled bases, mean Phred below 15, or no exact constant-primer or identifier match. COPE v1.2.5 was used to merge the high-quality paired reads, and each unique nucleotide sequence was defined as a clonotype. Clonotypes were aligned to IMGT TRBV, TRBD and TRBJ reference segments using MiTCR v1.1. Only V-J combinations with frequency above 0.0001, covering about 99% of repertoires, were analysed. The TCS score was defined as F50 (clonal expansion) divided by E x V (chaos), with BLOSUM62-based TCRdist calculated between CDR3 peptides within each V-J. Welch's t-statistics and random forest reduced 514 V-J features to 13, which were used in a naive Bayes classifier (R e1071). Sample size was not statistically predetermined, and investigators were not blinded to group allocation. TCR Vbeta CDR3 sequencing of 120 to 150 peripheral blood samples (roughly 43 ophthalmopathy, over 70 hyperthyroidism and some 17 progressor patients) is reported in the paper.

The sequenced sample was peripheral blood mononuclear cells (PBMCs), obtained at new diagnosis, from a patient treated with antithyroid drugs. In this chain, TRBV10-2 is recombined with TRBJ2-7, with the identity of the D gene unclear. This TCR came from a man aged 35-49 years with Graves disease. Donor details come from another sample of the same person, matched by shared clones. The DNA is as follows: TGCGCCAGCAGTGAGTCGATGGTTGATGAGAACGAGCAGTACTTC. The encoded protein is CASSESMVDENEQYF.